The 2 T cell receptor beta chains presented below share a single source sample, sequenced in a study of low-dose radiotherapy and immunotherapy resistance in tumors. Alpha- and beta-chain coverage of first-strand cDNA came from TRAV- and TRBV-specific primers. TCR amplification used 20 PCR cycles, a constant-region primer and a V-primer adapter. TCRdb reprocessed the reads with MiXCR, giving one entry per CDR3 protein. The table includes some 16,000 distinct CDR3 sequences, around 70% detected once. These receptors originate from a human donor with advanced metastatic prostate, ovarian, gallbladder or colorectal cancer (not recorded which). This table probably holds off-target reads from a library built for another chain.

This chain links TRBV5-5 with TRBJ2-3; 7 bases line up with TRBD1. This CDR3 is 15 amino acids long. Germline V gene data show CDR1 as SGHKS and CDR2 as YYEKEE (reference sequence). V dropped 3 bases and J dropped 4; count of bases not matched to a gene: 8. CDR3 coding DNA: TGTGCCAGCAGCTCGACCCGGACAGGTCCAGATACGCAGTATTTT. It codes for CASSSTRTGPDTQYF.

V usage is TRBV19 and J usage is TRBJ1-5; TRBD1 aligns across 12 bases. Germline V lookup: CDR1 LNHDA, CDR2 SQIVND (reference sequence). After removal of 0 bases from V and 6 bases from J, the junction contained 12 bases not matched to a gene. The CDR3 runs to 19 residues. For the CDR3, the DNA is TGTGCCAGTAGTATAGACGCGCTCCCGGGACAGGGGGCAAGTCAGCCCCAGCATTTT. It translates to CASSIDALPGQGASQPQHF.